This T cell receptor (beta chain) emerged from a study of early T cells in non-severe SARS-CoV-2 infection. The overall study: Sequencing targeted bulk RNA from unsorted whole blood, leaving chains unpaired.

Individual cDNA molecules each received unique molecular identifiers attached to them. TCRdb used MiXCR to reprocess the 5' RACE reads, holding one entry per CDR3 protein. This sample has more than 25,000 distinct CDR3 sequences; roughly 5.3% occur once, and the top ten carry less than 5%. This clonotype occurred many times. The antigen is undetermined. General observations from the study: Using VDJdb, the matching emphasized anti-spike CD8 responses while missing private and CD4 specificities.

This CDR3 region has 16 residues. The germline gives CDR1 SGHKS, CDR2 YYEKEE (reference sequence). Trimming took 0 bases from V and 0 from J; bases not matched to a gene: 3. The chain couples TRBV5-5 to TRBJ2-3; 8 bases are a match to TRBD2. The sample consisted of whole blood. The receptor was derived from an adult who was a healthcare worker with PCR-confirmed SARS-CoV-2 infection or an uninfected control (not recorded which). The DNA of the CDR3 is TGTGCCAGCAGCTTGGTGCTAGCGGGCAGCACAGATACGCAGTATTTT. The encoded protein is CASSLVLAGSTDTQYF.